Below are 30 T cell receptor beta chains sequenced from a single sample in a study of OX40 agonist ivuxolimab in advanced cancers. The protocol used for the library was the immunoSEQ multiplex PCR assay. The source is immuneACCESS, and TCRdb retained only in-frame sequences with V and J called. Part of the clones is not carried over; for the studies checked, unresolved V genes explain less than half of this, and the remainder is unexplained. For this sample there are 67,000 or so clones; around 86% appear just once. The ten largest clonotypes hold 2.8% of the sample. Sequences were derived from CD4+ or CD8+ T cells sorted from blood, sampled in a trial of the OX40 agonist ivuxolimab. Receptors were obtained from an adult with an advanced solid tumor such as melanoma, head and neck, liver or kidney cancer.

The chain carries TRBV5-4 and TRBJ2-1; D assignment may be TRBD1 or TRBD2 (5 bases each). Germline V CDR1 and CDR2: SGHNT, YYREEE (reference sequence). This CDR3 has 17 residues. Trimming removed 0 bases at V and 5 bases at J, with 18 bases between. The CDR3 here is CASSLGGRPSIDNEQFF. CDR3 coding DNA: TGTGCCAGCAGCTTGGGGGGGAGACCCTCCATTGACAATGAGCAGTTCTTC.

The V call is TRBV7-2, the J call TRBJ2-3; a weak D match, TRBD1 (5 bases). The CDR3 has 15 residues. Trimming removed 3 bases at V and 1 base at J, with 11 bases between. From germline, CDR1 is SGHTA and CDR2 FQGNSA. For the CDR3, the DNA is TGTGCCAGCAGCTTTTTGGGGCAGGGCACAGATACGCAGTATTTT. Its protein is CASSFLGQGTDTQYF.

The gene calls are TRBV5-1 and TRBJ2-6; D gene unclear. Trimming cost V 5 bases and J 0 bases, with 9 bases left between them. Germline loops: CDR1 SGHRS, CDR2 YFSETQ. There are 15 residues in the CDR3. In DNA form, the CDR3 reads TGCGCCAGCAGGGAACTTCACTCTGGGGCCAACGTCCTGACTTTC. Translation: CASRELHSGANVLTF.

This clone was observed a handful of times. This sequence joins TRBV7-2 and TRBJ1-2; 8 bases are a match to TRBD1. The ends lost 5 bases at V and 6 bases at J; junction bases unmatched: 8. Germline loops: CDR1 SGHTA, CDR2 FQGNSA. The length of the CDR3 is 14 residues. The CDR3 nucleotides read TGTGCCAGCAGCACCAGGGGGCACGAAGATGGCTACACCTTC. Residues: CASSTRGHEDGYTF.

This chain uses TRBV28 with TRBJ2-3, with D perhaps TRBD2 (5 bases). The CDR3 is 15 residues long. CDR1 and CDR2 from the germline V gene are MDHEN and SYDVKM. The V end lost 5 bases, the J end lost 3 bases, and 15 bases lay between the germline ends. CDR3 region: CASSLAGRSTDTQYF. In DNA, the CDR3 is TGTGCCAGCAGTCTAGCAGGACGGTCGACAGATACGCAGTATTTT.

The CDR3 DNA follows: TGTGCCAGCAGCTTAGAACCGGGGGTGAACACTGAAGCTTTCTTT. Translated, it gives CASSLEPGVNTEAFF. This chain uses TRBV11-2 with TRBJ1-1, with D possibly being TRBD1 (5 bases). CDR1 and CDR2 (germline): SGHAT, FQNNGV. Between the trimmed V and J ends, which lost 0 bases and 0 bases, there was a span of 8 bases. The CDR3 has 15 amino acids.

This clone was recorded once. The chain employs TRBV7-3 and TRBJ2-7; D is unclear. CDR1 and CDR2 from the germline V gene are SGHTA and FQGTGA. V lost 1 base and J lost 6, with 10 bases in between. The CDR3 length is 13 residues. CDR3 sequence (DNA): TGTGCCAGCAGCTTAAATAATGTCGCCGAGCAGTACTTC. Amino acids: CASSLNNVAEQYF.

This sequence joins TRBV6-1 and TRBJ1-1; D is unresolved. The V end lost 10 bases, the J end lost 4 bases, and 7 bases lay between the germline ends. Germline V gene lookup returns CDR1 MNHNS and CDR2 SASEGT. CDR3 length equals 10 residues. CDR3 loop: CATWGTEAFF. In nucleotides, the CDR3 is TGTGCCACATGGGGCACTGAAGCTTTCTTT.

This chain joins TRBV28 and TRBJ2-7, with 9 bases matching TRBD1. This CDR3 spans 16 amino acids. CDR1 MDHEN and CDR2 SYDVKM come from the germline V gene. V was clipped by 2 bases and J by 1 base; unmatched bases: 6. The CDR3: CASSLIGTGSSYEQYF. The CDR3 DNA is TGTGCCAGCAGTTTAATTGGGACAGGGAGTTCCTACGAGCAGTACTTC.

This clone was seen only a few times. This chain joins TRBV7-2 and TRBJ2-2; D is ambiguous. The CDR3 runs 16 residues. Trimming removed 7 bases from V and 2 bases from J, with 17 bases in between. CDR1 and CDR2 from the germline V gene are SGHTA and FQGNSA. Here the CDR3 DNA reads TGTGCCAGCACCTGGAACGGCGGCAGCAACACCGGGGAGCTGTTTTTT. As protein: CASTWNGGSNTGELFF. Filled out from reference TRBV7-2 and TRBJ2-2, the complete variable domain reads GAGVSQSPSNKVTEKGKDVELRCDPISGHTALYWYRQSLGQGLEFLIYFQGNSAPDKSGLPSDRFSAERTGGSVSTLTIQRTQQEDSAVYLCASTWNGGSNTGELFFGEGSRLTVL.

V is TRBV10-3 and J is TRBJ2-3; D ambiguous. Trimming shortened V by 7 bases and J by 0 bases, and 17 bases separated the two germline ends. The CDR3 length is 16 residues. Germline CDR1 reads ENHRY; CDR2 reads SYGVKD. Written as DNA, the CDR3 is TGTGCCATCACCTCGTGGAACCGATCTAGCACAGATACGCAGTATTTT. Amino acid sequence: CAITSWNRSSTDTQYF.

This chain connects TRBV6-4 to TRBJ1-5; D not certain. The length of the CDR3 is 12 residues. V was shortened by 8 bases and J by 6 bases, with 11 bases between the two germline ends. Per the germline V gene, CDR1 is MRHNA and CDR2 is SNTAGT. The CDR3 DNA is TGTGCCAGCGGTCCTTTGTGTCAGCCCCAGCATTTT. It is translated as CASGPLCQPQHF.

The CDR3 reads CASSLNRMGYTF. The CDR3, as DNA: TGTGCCAGCAGCTTGAACAGGATGGGCTACACCTTC. V usage is TRBV5-5 and J usage is TRBJ1-2, with a weak D call TRBD1 (5 bases). Germline CDR1 and CDR2: SGHKS and YYEKEE (reference sequence). The CDR3 is 12 residues long. Trimming removed 1 base at V and 8 bases at J, with 9 bases between.

V usage is TRBV30 and J usage is TRBJ2-7; D may be TRBD1 (5 bases). V shed 2 bases and J shed 3 bases, with 14 bases lying between them. The germline V gene encodes CDR1 GTSNPN and CDR2 SVGIG (reference sequence). The CDR3 extends over 14 amino acids. CDR3 bases: TGTGCCTGGAGTACGTGGGGCCAGAACTACGAGCAGTACTTC. As protein: CAWSTWGQNYEQYF.

The CDR3 loop reads CATSRDNFVGGLEEKLFF. For the CDR3, the DNA is TGTGCCACCAGCAGGGATAATTTCGTCGGGGGTCTTGAGGAAAAACTGTTTTTT. This chain connects TRBV15 to TRBJ1-4, with a tentative D call TRBD1 (5 bases). CDR1 and CDR2 (germline): LNHNV, YYDKDF (reference sequence). The CDR3 runs to 18 residues. Between the trimmed V and J ends, which lost 3 bases and 8 bases, there was a span of 25 bases.

This clone was recorded a few times. V and J are TRBV7-9 and TRBJ2-3, with 7 bases fitting TRBD2. V shed 4 bases and J 0 bases; nucleotides not matched to a gene: 7. Germline V CDR1 and CDR2: SEHNR, FQNEAQ (reference sequence). The CDR3 runs to 16 residues. DNA of the CDR3: TGTGCCAGCAGCTGGAGCGCGGGGGTAAGCACAGATACGCAGTATTTT. Its protein product is CASSWSAGVSTDTQYF.

This rearrangement joins TRBV4-1 to TRBJ2-2; D remains ambiguous. CDR3 length: 18 amino acids. V was pared by 1 base and J by 1 base, with 16 bases between. Germline loops: CDR1 MGHRA, CDR2 YSYEKL. CDR3 amino acids: CASSQVVIPRLNTGELFF. In DNA form, the CDR3 reads TGCGCCAGCAGCCAAGTCGTCATCCCCAGGCTGAACACCGGGGAGCTGTTTTTT.

The CDR3 region has the DNA TGTGCCAGTAGTACAGAGGGGATTCGCAATCAGCCCCAGCATTTT. This codes for CASSTEGIRNQPQHF. The chain couples TRBV19 to TRBJ1-5, with D maybe TRBD1 (5 bases). The CDR3 runs to 15 residues. Per the germline V gene, CDR1 is LNHDA and CDR2 is SQIVND (reference sequence). The V and J ends lost 4 bases and 2 bases respectively, with 12 bases between them.

The CDR3 DNA reads TGTGCCTGGGGGTCGGCAGCTTCCAGTCCTGGCAATCAGCCCCAGCATTTT. The encoded protein is CAWGSAASSPGNQPQHF. The J gene is TRBJ1-5, the V gene TRBV30; no firm D call. In germline, CDR1 is GTSNPN, CDR2 SVGIG (reference sequence). The CDR3 is made up of 17 amino acids. V was trimmed by 5 bases and J by 2 bases, leaving 22 bases between them.

The V call is TRBV5-1, the J call TRBJ2-2; D perhaps matches TRBD2 (5 bases). The V and J ends lost 1 base and 7 bases respectively, with 14 bases between them. Per the germline V gene, CDR1 is SGHRS and CDR2 is YFSETQ. The CDR3 covers 15 residues. CDR3 sequence: CASSLTAEGYGELFF. CDR3 DNA: TGCGCCAGCAGCTTGACGGCAGAGGGTTACGGGGAGCTGTTTTTT. The full variable domain, its missing parts supplied by reference TRBV5-1 and TRBJ2-2, is KAGVTQTPRYLIKTRGQQVTLSCSPISGHRSVSWYQQTPGQGLQFLFEYFSETQRNKGNFPGRFSGRQFSNSRSEMNVSTLELGDSALYLCASSLTAEGYGELFFGEGSRLTVL.

This rearrangement joins TRBV2 to TRBJ1-4; 12 nucleotides match TRBD1. The CDR3 is made up of 14 amino acids. The V gene's germline CDR1 is SNHLY and CDR2 FYNNEI. V gave up 6 bases and J gave up 8 bases; unmatched junction bases: 4. The CDR3, as DNA: TGTGCCAGCAGCGCCGGGACAGGGGGCGAAAAACTGTTTTTT. It encodes CASSAGTGGEKLFF.

The chain joins TRBV7-8 to TRBJ2-5; 7 nucleotides match TRBD1. The CDR3 totals 15 residues. Per germline, CDR1 SGHVS and CDR2 FQNEAQ. V shed 1 base and J 1 base; nucleotides not matched to a gene: 3. CDR3 bases: TGTGCCAGCAGCTTAGGGGGACAGCCCCAAGAGACCCAGTACTTC. Its protein product is CASSLGGQPQETQYF.

This clone has only a few counts. The rearrangement joins TRBV25-1 to TRBJ1-1; the D gene is possibly TRBD1 (5 bases). V was cut by 6 bases and J by 0 bases, with 8 bases left in between. Germline V gene sequence: CDR1 MGHDK, CDR2 SYGVNS. This CDR3 has 13 amino acids. CDR3 nucleotide sequence: TGTGCCAGCAGCGACAGAGTGAACACTGAAGCTTTCTTT. Translating it yields CASSDRVNTEAFF.

The chain combines TRBV6-5 with TRBJ1-4, with D hard to call. The CDR3 runs 16 residues. V lost 0 bases, J lost 5 bases, and 13 bases lay in between. Germline values: CDR1 MNHEY, CDR2 SVGAGI. CDR3 region: CASSYSLGRKNEKLFF. In DNA, the CDR3 is TGTGCCAGCAGTTACTCGTTGGGGAGGAAAAATGAAAAACTGTTTTTT.

V and J are TRBV5-1 and TRBJ1-2; no definite D call. The CDR3 covers 13 residues. Trimming took 5 bases from V and 4 from J, leaving 12 bases between them. Germline CDR1 reads SGHRS; CDR2 reads YFSETQ. The CDR3 loop is CASREPGGYGYTF. Here the CDR3 DNA reads TGCGCCAGCAGAGAGCCGGGTGGCTATGGCTACACCTTC.

The genes are TRBV5-5 and TRBJ1-2; TRBD1 matches 7 bases. CDR1 is SGHKS, CDR2 YYEKEE, per germline (reference sequence). V was pared by 4 bases and J by 4 bases, with 10 bases of the junction left unmatched. The CDR3 loop spans 15 amino acids. Here the CDR3 reads CASSQYGTALYGYTF. The CDR3 DNA sequence: TGTGCCAGCAGCCAGTACGGGACAGCCCTCTATGGCTACACCTTC.

This chain joins TRBV2 and TRBJ1-6; D gene uncertain. The germline V gene encodes CDR1 SNHLY and CDR2 FYNNEI. V lost 4 bases to trimming and J lost 8 bases, with 12 bases between them. The CDR3 contains 14 residues. The DNA of the CDR3 is TGTGCCAGCAGTGTTCGGGGTCGGGATTCACCCCTCCACTTT. Translating it yields CASSVRGRDSPLHF. Based on the CDR3 plus reference TRBV2 and TRBJ1-6, the full variable domain is EPEVTQTPSHQVTQMGQEVILRCVPISNHLYFYWYRQILGQKVEFLVSFYNNEISEKSEIFDDQFSVERPDGSNFTLKIRSTKLEDSAMYFCASSVRGRDSPLHFGNGTRLTVT.

This clone was detected a few times. The chain is built from TRBV2 and TRBJ1-5; possible D gene TRBD1, 6 bases. This CDR3 contains 12 residues. From germline, CDR1 is SNHLY and CDR2 FYNNEI. Trimming pared 8 bases from V and 12 bases from J, leaving 17 bases between. The CDR3, as DNA: TGTGCCAGCGGGTTGCCGGGGGCCGGCCAGCATTTT. Amino acid sequence: CASGLPGAGQHF.

CDR3: CASRVKGGDEQFF. CDR3 in DNA: TGTGCCAGCCGTGTGAAGGGGGGCGATGAGCAGTTCTTC. This sequence joins TRBV5-4 and TRBJ2-1; perhaps D is TRBD1 or TRBD2 (6 bases each). Trimming pared 7 bases from V and 8 bases from J, leaving 16 bases between. The germline CDR1 and CDR2 sequences are SGHNT and YYREEE (reference sequence). This CDR3 has 13 residues. The full variable domain, with the rest looked up from reference TRBV5-4 and TRBJ2-1, is ETGVTQSPTHLIKTRGQQVTLRCSSQSGHNTVSWYQQALGQGPQFIFQYYREEENGRGNFPPRFSGLQFPNYSSELNVNALELDDSALYLCASRVKGGDEQFFGPGTRLTVL.

In its sample, this clone was seen once. The rearrangement uses TRBV7-2 and TRBJ1-4, with D unresolved. CDR3 size: 17 residues. V lost 5 bases, J lost 5 bases, and 21 bases lay in between. Germline values: CDR1 SGHTA, CDR2 FQGNSA. The CDR3 spells CASSPSGSLRGNEKLFF. CDR3 nucleotide sequence: TGTGCCAGCAGCCCCTCCGGGTCCTTACGGGGAAATGAAAAACTGTTTTTT.